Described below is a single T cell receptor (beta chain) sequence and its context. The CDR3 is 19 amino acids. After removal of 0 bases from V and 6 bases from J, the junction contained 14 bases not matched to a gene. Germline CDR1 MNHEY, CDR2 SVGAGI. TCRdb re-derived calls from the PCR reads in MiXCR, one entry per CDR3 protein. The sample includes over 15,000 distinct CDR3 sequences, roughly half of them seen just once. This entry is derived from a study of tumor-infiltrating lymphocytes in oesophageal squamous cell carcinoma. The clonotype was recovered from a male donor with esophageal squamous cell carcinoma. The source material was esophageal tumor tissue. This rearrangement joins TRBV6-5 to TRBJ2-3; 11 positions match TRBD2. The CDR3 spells CASSYSSPRIAGGPDTQYF. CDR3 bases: TGTGCCAGCAGTTACTCCTCGCCGCGAATAGCGGGAGGGCCCGATACGCAGTATTTT.